A selection of T cell receptor beta chains follows, all from one sample in a study of cytomegalovirus exposure and HLA in healthy donors. TCRdb's table, derived via immunoSEQ multiplex PCR, lists solely in-frame clones and lacks some. The sample has approximately 200,000 clones, around 85% seen once. The specimen sequenced was PBMCs. The origin of the receptors is a human donor in good health. Both conserved end residues are part of each CDR3. The D gene is left open where the match is weak. Expanded clones get a size class; other rows say once, few or many, or leave the size out.

j_call d_call clone_size v_call cdr3_nt cdr3_aa
TRBJ2-2 NA NA TRBV7-9 TGTGCCAGCAGCTTTGTCATTACCGGGGAGCTGTTTTTT CASSFVITGELFF
TRBJ1-2 NA NA TRBV9 TGTGCCAGCAGCGCTCGAGGGGGTTCAGGGTTGGGCTATGGCTACACCTTC CASSARGGSGLGYGYTF
TRBJ2-1 TRBD2 few TRBV5-4 TGTGCCAGCAGCTTAACCAGACTAGCGGGAGTTGTCGTGGGCGATGAGCAGTTCTTC CASSLTRLAGVVVGDEQFF
TRBJ2-7 TRBD1 NA TRBV6-5 TGTGCCAGCAGGTCCGGGACAGGGCATCACGAGCAGTACTTC CASRSGTGHHEQYF
TRBJ2-7 TRBD1 few TRBV2 TGTGCCAGCAAACTATACCGGGACAGCGCCTTATATGAGCAGTACTTC CASKLYRDSALYEQYF
TRBJ1-4 NA NA TRBV28 TGTGCCAGCAGTTTGGGGGGTTTGCATGAAAAACTGTTTTTT CASSLGGLHEKLFF
TRBJ2-3 TRBD2 few TRBV6-1 TGTGCCAGCAGTGAAGTAGCGGGAGTCCCAGATACGCAGTATTTT CASSEVAGVPDTQYF
TRBJ2-7 TRBD1 NA TRBV28 TGTGCCAGCAATCCGGGACAGAACTACGAGCAGTACTTC CASNPGQNYEQYF
TRBJ2-2 NA NA TRBV29-1 TGCAGCGTTACCCTAGACGGTGGAGGCCCCGGGGAGCTGTTTTTT CSVTLDGGGPGELFF
TRBJ2-3 NA NA TRBV27 TGTGCCAGCAGTACCGGTTGGCAGCGAACCACAGATACGCAGTATTTT CASSTGWQRTTDTQYF
TRBJ2-7 NA NA TRBV4-1 TGCGCCAGCAGCCAAGATGTGGTTGTTGCGTACGAGCAGTACTTC CASSQDVVVAYEQYF
TRBJ2-7 TRBD2 NA TRBV6-1 TGTGCCAGCGTACTAGCGGAGGACAGTTTCTACGAGCAGTACTTC CASVLAEDSFYEQYF
TRBJ1-1 NA NA TRBV28 TGTGCCAGCAGTGAAGCCGGGACAAGTCCTGAAGCTTTCTTT CASSEAGTSPEAFF
TRBJ2-7 TRBD1 NA TRBV7-2 TGTGCCAGCAGCTTAGTCGGACAGGTCGGGAACTACGAGCAGTACTTC CASSLVGQVGNYEQYF
TRBJ1-2 NA NA TRBV2 TGTGCCAGCAGTGAAGCGGGGACTTATGGCTACACCTTC CASSEAGTYGYTF
TRBJ2-7 NA NA TRBV10-1 TGCGCCAGCAGTGAGGCAGGGCCCCCTTCGGGTCAGTACTTC CASSEAGPPSGQYF
TRBJ2-1 TRBD2 NA TRBV19 TGTGCCAGTACACTCGGCGGGAGCGTGTTCTTC CASTLGGSVFF